The 14 T cell receptor beta chains below were found in one sample sequenced in a study of T cell responses to AZD1222 COVID-19 vaccine. Repertoires were generated with immunoSEQ multiplex PCR, while TCRdb's copy carries only in-frame clones and drops some. The table lists 100,000 to 150,000 clones, 92% of them singletons, with over 0.95% in the top ten. The material was peripheral blood, obtained on day 0 of AZD1222 vaccination. Receptors were obtained from an adult in good health.

The V call is TRBV9, the J call TRBJ2-7; D is possibly TRBD1 or TRBD2 (6 bases each). Germline assignment: CDR1 SGDLS and CDR2 YYNGEE. This CDR3 spans 16 amino acids. The ends were cut back, 4 bases at V and 7 bases at J, with 24 bases in the middle. The CDR3 coding sequence is TGTGCCAGCAGCCCTCATGGAGGGGGACATTTGGAAGAGCAGTACTTC. Protein: CASSPHGGGHLEEQYF.

This chain links TRBV12-3 or TRBV12-4 with TRBJ2-1, with D uncertain. V shed 1 base and J shed 5 bases, with 6 bases lying between them. The CDR3 is made up of 13 amino acids. This CDR3 is CASSLGFHNEQFF. CDR3 bases: TGTGCCAGCAGTTTAGGGTTCCACAATGAGCAGTTCTTC.

The sample holds many counts of this clone. The chain links TRBV28 to TRBJ2-5; 16 bases are shared with TRBD2. The V and J ends lost 7 bases and 3 bases, in that order; junction bases with no gene match: 11. The CDR3 length is 18 residues. CDR1 is MDHEN, CDR2 SYDVKM, per germline. CDR3 bases: TGTGCCAGCATCGGATTGCGGGGGACTAGCGGGAGGGAAGAGACCCAGTACTTC. Translating it yields CASIGLRGTSGREETQYF.

This chain links TRBV28 with TRBJ1-1; D remains ambiguous. The CDR3 covers 11 residues. V shed 7 bases and J shed 0 bases, with 3 bases lying between them. Germline CDR1 reads MDHEN; CDR2 reads SYDVKM. CDR3 nucleotide sequence: TGTGCCAGCACCCTGAACACTGAAGCTTTCTTT. Encoded protein: CASTLNTEAFF.

The chain has TRBV5-1 and TRBJ2-3; D is ambiguous. This CDR3 is 14 amino acids long. Trimming pared 5 bases from V and 4 bases from J, leaving 14 bases between. Germline V CDR1 and CDR2: SGHRS, YFSETQ. The CDR3 sequence: CASSSGLPADTQYF. DNA for the CDR3: TGCGCCAGCAGTTCGGGCCTTCCGGCAGATACGCAGTATTTT.

The chain carries TRBV24-1 and TRBJ2-1; D is perhaps TRBD2 (6 bases). CDR3 size: 17 residues. V was trimmed by 3 bases and J by 6 bases, leaving 20 bases between them. The germline gives CDR1 KGHDR, CDR2 SFDVKD. As DNA, the CDR3 is TGTGCCACCAGTGATCCTACTAGCTCTGGGGCCCTCAATGAGCAGTTCTTC. This codes for CATSDPTSSGALNEQFF.

J is TRBJ2-5 and V is TRBV7-9; D gene unclear. Germline-derived CDR1 and CDR2 are SEHNR and FQNEAQ (reference sequence). The CDR3 length is 13 residues. Trimming left V 0 bases short and J 5 bases short, with 7 bases between. The CDR3 reads CASSLAQLETQYF. CDR3 DNA sequence: TGTGCCAGCAGCTTAGCTCAACTCGAGACCCAGTACTTC.

This clone turned up a few times. This chain links TRBV28 with TRBJ1-1; D is unclear. This CDR3 spans 15 amino acids. Trimming cost V 8 bases and J 0 bases, with 16 bases left between them. The germline gives CDR1 MDHEN, CDR2 SYDVKM. In DNA, the CDR3 is TGTGCCAGCGGTATTCAAGGGAGGGTGAACACTGAAGCTTTCTTT. As protein: CASGIQGRVNTEAFF.

The rearrangement links TRBV28 to TRBJ2-4, with 8 nucleotides matching TRBD2. The CDR3 sequence is 15 residues long. CDR1 is MDHEN, CDR2 SYDVKM, per germline. V trimming: 4 bases; J trimming: 3 bases; junction bases outside the gene matches: 5. CDR3 amino acids: CASSSAGEDKNIQYF. The CDR3 region has the DNA TGTGCCAGCAGTTCAGCGGGAGAGGACAAAAACATTCAGTACTTC. Together with reference TRBV28 and TRBJ2-4, the CDR3 gives the full variable domain: DVKVTQSSRYLVKRTGEKVFLECVQDMDHENMFWYRQDPGLGLRLIYFSYDVKMKEKGDIPEGYSVSREKKERFSLILESASTNQTSMYLCASSSAGEDKNIQYFGAGTRLSVL.

The chain combines TRBV30 with TRBJ1-2; D is ambiguous. This CDR3 region has 12 residues. Germline assignment: CDR1 GTSNPN and CDR2 SVGIG (reference sequence). V was clipped by 4 bases and J by 4 bases, with 10 bases between them. CDR3 bases: TGTGCCTGGACCATAGGCCTCTATGGCTACACCTTC. Protein product: CAWTIGLYGYTF.

The chain carries TRBV10-3 and TRBJ1-5; no definite D call. The CDR3 length is 13 residues. In germline, CDR1 is ENHRY, CDR2 SYGVKD. V was clipped by 3 bases and J by 5 bases, with 8 bases between them. The CDR3 here is CAISDGLDQPQHF. As DNA, the CDR3 is TGTGCCATCAGTGATGGTTTGGATCAGCCCCAGCATTTT.

J is TRBJ2-7 and V is TRBV5-1; D is unclear. The CDR3 totals 12 residues. The V end was cut by 0 bases, the J end by 3 bases, with 4 bases between. Germline lookup yields CDR1 SGHRS and CDR2 YFSETQ. Written as DNA, the CDR3 is TGCGCCAGCAGCTTGGATTTCTACGAGCAGTACTTC. Translating gives CASSLDFYEQYF.

A remark on this clone: Other DNA sequences within the sample encode an identical CDR3. This chain uses TRBV5-1 with TRBJ2-3; the D is unclear. V was pared by 0 bases and J by 3 bases, with 5 bases between. This CDR3 is 13 amino acids long. Germline values: CDR1 SGHRS, CDR2 YFSETQ. The CDR3 here is CASSLGGTDTQYF. The CDR3, as DNA: TGCGCCAGCAGCTTGGGAGGTACAGATACGCAGTATTTT.

The sample holds one count of this clone. The rearrangement links TRBV9 to TRBJ1-2; the match to TRBD1 covers 7 bases. The CDR3 has 13 residues. Germline V CDR1 and CDR2: SGDLS, YYNGEE. V was pared by 3 bases and J by 6 bases, with 5 bases of the junction left unmatched. CDR3 loop: CASSATGSDGYTF. The CDR3 DNA is TGTGCCAGCAGCGCGACAGGGTCGGATGGCTACACCTTC.